These 20 T cell receptor beta chains share one sample of origin, sequenced in a study of cytomegalovirus exposure and HLA in healthy donors. A multiplex PCR was run with 60 Vbeta primers and 13 Jbeta primers. The repertoire was sequenced with immunoSEQ multiplex PCR; TCRdb's copy has only in-frame clones and lacks some. The sample lists more than 130,000 clones; about 79% were seen once. Material: PBMCs. Receptors were obtained from a man aged 40-49 years in good health and CMV-seropositive.

About this clone itself: Germline and junction disagree at one end, which may indicate a read error. The chain has TRBV7-7 and TRBJ2-5; 15 positions match TRBD2. This CDR3 is 16 amino acids long. Germline V lookup: CDR1 SSHAT, CDR2 FNYEAQ (reference sequence). The CDR3 spells CASSSGLAGGVETQYF. The CDR3 DNA reads TGTGCTAGCAGTTCGGGACTAGCGGGAGGAGTTGAGACCCAGTACTTC.

The chain recombines TRBV9 with TRBJ2-1; 14 bases agree with TRBD2. The germline V gene has CDR1 SGDLS and CDR2 YYNGEE. The ends lost 4 bases at V and 7 bases at J; junction bases unmatched: 10. CDR3 length equals 17 residues. The DNA of the CDR3 is TGTGCCAGCAGCCCTTGGACTAGCGGGGGGCGTCGGAATGAGCAGTTCTTC. The encoded protein is CASSPWTSGGRRNEQFF.

The chain is built from TRBV18 and TRBJ2-3; D gene ambiguous. The CDR3 contains 16 residues. The V gene's germline CDR1 is KGHSH and CDR2 LQKENI. V lost 3 bases, J lost 0 bases, and 13 bases lay in between. CDR3 coding DNA: TGTGCCAGCTCACCGCTAACGCTATCCAGCACAGATACGCAGTATTTT. Translation: CASSPLTLSSTDTQYF.

This clone was counted a single time. The chain has TRBV27 and TRBJ2-7; 8 nucleotides agree with TRBD2. The CDR3 runs 13 residues. With V trimmed by 7 bases and J by 7 bases, 9 bases remained unmatched. CDR1 MNHEY and CDR2 SMNVEV come from the germline V gene (reference sequence). DNA of the CDR3: TGTGCCAGCACGGGACTAGGTGTTATTGAGCAGTACTTC. This translates into CASTGLGVIEQYF.

In regard to this clone: One end of the junction varies from germline; a read error may be responsible. The rearrangement links TRBV7-9 to TRBJ2-4; D perhaps matches TRBD1 (6 bases). Germline V CDR1 and CDR2: SEHNR, FQNEAQ (reference sequence). The CDR3 spans 17 residues. The CDR3 spells CSSTTTRTGTRRHIQYF. The DNA for the CDR3 is TGTTCCAGCACTACCACTCGAACCGGGACAAGGAGGCACATTCAGTACTTC.

The gene calls are TRBV5-4 and TRBJ1-2, with a tentative D call TRBD1 (5 bases). V was clipped by 3 bases and J by 4 bases, with 16 bases between them. CDR3 length equals 15 residues. Germline assignment: CDR1 SGHNT and CDR2 YYREEE (reference sequence). CDR3 sequence (DNA): TGTGCCAGCAGCTCCTCAGGGCTCGAATTCTATGGCTACACCTTC. Translating gives CASSSSGLEFYGYTF.

This chain connects TRBV11-2 to TRBJ1-3; D perhaps matches TRBD1 (5 bases). There are 17 residues in the CDR3. The V gene's germline CDR1 is SGHAT and CDR2 FQNNGV. Trimming shortened V by 0 bases and J by 0 bases, and 12 bases separated the two germline ends. CDR3 bases: TGTGCCAGCAGCTTAGATGGGCAGGGCTTCTCTGGAAACACCATATATTTT. Its translation is CASSLDGQGFSGNTIYF. Supplemented by reference TRBV11-2 and TRBJ1-3, the full variable domain reads EAGVAQSPRYKIIEKRQSVAFWCNPISGHATLYWYQQILGQGPKLLIQFQNNGVVDDSQLPKDRFSAERLKGVDSTLKIQPAKLEDSAVYLCASSLDGQGFSGNTIYFGEGSWLTVV.

The chain combines TRBV30 with TRBJ2-2, with D perhaps TRBD2 (6 bases). Trimming shortened V by 4 bases and J by 5 bases, and 8 bases separated the two germline ends. CDR3 size: 12 residues. Per germline, CDR1 GTSNPN and CDR2 SVGIG (reference sequence). The CDR3 DNA sequence: TGTGCCTGGACGGGACTTACCGGGGAGCTGTTTTTT. This sequence encodes CAWTGLTGELFF.

The V and J genes are TRBV5-1 and TRBJ1-2; no clear D gene. The germline CDR1 and CDR2 sequences are SGHRS and YFSETQ. This CDR3 is built from 14 residues. Trimming shortened V by 4 bases and J by 9 bases, and 19 bases separated the two germline ends. The CDR3 region is CASSRSGEGYSYTF. CDR3 nucleotide sequence: TGCGCCAGCAGCCGGTCCGGTGAGGGATATAGCTACACCTTC.

This clone was recorded a few times. V and J are TRBV29-1 and TRBJ2-1; 8 bases map to TRBD2. The junction had 5 bases not matched to a gene; V was cut back by 7 bases and J by 3 bases. CDR1 and CDR2 (germline): SQVTM, ANQGSEA. This CDR3 has 13 residues. CDR3 protein: CSGGTSVYNEQFF. The CDR3 nucleotides are TGCAGCGGAGGGACTAGTGTCTACAATGAGCAGTTCTTC.

There are a few counts of this clone. The chain links TRBV27 to TRBJ2-5, with D possibly being TRBD1 (6 bases). With the DNA end fitting TRBJ2-7 better, the J assignment may be wrong. The CDR3 is made up of 15 amino acids. The germline V gene encodes CDR1 MNHEY and CDR2 SMNVEV (reference sequence). CDR3 nucleotide sequence: TGTGCCAGCAGTTCCTACCGGACAGCAAACTACGAGCAGTACTTC. This codes for CASSSYRTANYEQYF.

The V call is TRBV7-9, the J call TRBJ2-5; TRBD2 might be the D (5 bases). The CDR3 runs to 16 residues. Germline V lookup: CDR1 SEHNR, CDR2 FQNEAQ (reference sequence). Trimming pared 0 bases from V and 1 base from J, leaving 12 bases between. In DNA, the CDR3 is TGTGCCAGCAGCTTAGCTCGAAGGACTTTCCAAGAGACCCAGTACTTC. Encoded protein: CASSLARRTFQETQYF.

CDR3 sequence reads: CASSLEPSGASSYEQYF. In DNA, the CDR3 is TGTGCCAGCAGCTTAGAGCCTAGCGGGGCAAGCTCCTACGAGCAGTACTTC. V is TRBV13 and J is TRBJ2-7; 9 nucleotides line up with TRBD2. The CDR3 totals 17 residues. Germline CDR1 PRHDT, CDR2 FYEKMQ (reference sequence). V lost 1 base, J lost 0 bases, and 7 bases stayed unmatched.

This chain uses TRBV18 with TRBJ1-1; 7 nucleotides match TRBD1. The CDR3 loop spans 15 amino acids. Germline-derived CDR1 and CDR2 are KGHSH and LQKENI. Trimming took 2 bases from V and 3 from J; bases not matched to a gene: 6. CDR3 DNA sequence: TGTGCCAGCTCACCAAACAGGGGAGCGGACACTGAAGCTTTCTTT. This encodes CASSPNRGADTEAFF.

The chain combines TRBV4-1 with TRBJ2-5; D is perhaps TRBD1 (5 bases). Germline V gene data show CDR1 as MGHRA and CDR2 as YSYEKL. The V and J ends lost 4 bases and 2 bases respectively, with 8 bases between them. CDR3 length: 13 amino acids. This CDR3 reads CASSPAGQETQYF. CDR3 DNA: TGCGCCAGCAGCCCTGCAGGGCAAGAGACCCAGTACTTC.

The chain recombines TRBV12-5 with TRBJ2-6; 7 nucleotides align to TRBD2. This CDR3 is built from 16 residues. Germline V gene sequence: CDR1 LGHNT, CDR2 FRNRAP. The trim removed 7 bases at V and 4 bases at J, leaving 10 bases unmatched. CDR3 sequence: CASALGGGSGANVLTF. The CDR3 DNA reads as TGTGCTAGTGCCCTGGGGGGGGGTTCAGGGGCCAACGTCCTGACTTTC.

This clone has a handful of counts. The chain couples TRBV6-6 to TRBJ2-7; 9 bases line up with TRBD2. Trimming took 7 bases from V and 5 from J; bases not matched to a gene: 12. The CDR3 extends over 15 amino acids. Germline CDR1 reads MNHNY; CDR2 reads SVGAGI (reference sequence). The CDR3 nucleotides read TGTGCCAGCACAACACCAGGACTAGCGAGGCACGAGCAGTACTTC. Translation: CASTTPGLARHEQYF.

This clone was detected only once. V usage is TRBV5-1 and J usage is TRBJ2-1, with a tentative D call TRBD2 (6 bases). Per the germline V gene, CDR1 is SGHRS and CDR2 is YFSETQ. The CDR3 has 15 amino acids. Trimming left V 4 bases short and J 0 bases short, with 11 bases between. The CDR3 nucleotides read TGCGCCAGCAGCCCCGGGACTCGCTCCTACAATGAGCAGTTCTTC. Protein: CASSPGTRSYNEQFF.

This chain joins TRBV25-1 and TRBJ2-1; the match to TRBD2 covers 7 bases. In germline, CDR1 is MGHDK, CDR2 SYGVNS. CDR3 length: 16 amino acids. The ends lost 0 bases at V and 7 bases at J; junction bases unmatched: 9. CDR3 DNA sequence: TGTGCCAGCAGTGAATATAGGAGCGGCGGGGGAAATGAGCAGTTCTTC. Translated, it gives CASSEYRSGGGNEQFF.

This chain uses TRBV5-1 with TRBJ1-2; D perhaps matches TRBD1 (5 bases). CDR1 and CDR2 (germline): SGHRS, YFSETQ. V lost 0 bases and J 7 bases, leaving 7 bases between the germline ends. The CDR3 is 12 amino acids. The CDR3 nucleotides are TGCGCCAGCAGCTTGGAAAGGGGTGGCTACACCTTC. Its translation: CASSLERGGYTF.